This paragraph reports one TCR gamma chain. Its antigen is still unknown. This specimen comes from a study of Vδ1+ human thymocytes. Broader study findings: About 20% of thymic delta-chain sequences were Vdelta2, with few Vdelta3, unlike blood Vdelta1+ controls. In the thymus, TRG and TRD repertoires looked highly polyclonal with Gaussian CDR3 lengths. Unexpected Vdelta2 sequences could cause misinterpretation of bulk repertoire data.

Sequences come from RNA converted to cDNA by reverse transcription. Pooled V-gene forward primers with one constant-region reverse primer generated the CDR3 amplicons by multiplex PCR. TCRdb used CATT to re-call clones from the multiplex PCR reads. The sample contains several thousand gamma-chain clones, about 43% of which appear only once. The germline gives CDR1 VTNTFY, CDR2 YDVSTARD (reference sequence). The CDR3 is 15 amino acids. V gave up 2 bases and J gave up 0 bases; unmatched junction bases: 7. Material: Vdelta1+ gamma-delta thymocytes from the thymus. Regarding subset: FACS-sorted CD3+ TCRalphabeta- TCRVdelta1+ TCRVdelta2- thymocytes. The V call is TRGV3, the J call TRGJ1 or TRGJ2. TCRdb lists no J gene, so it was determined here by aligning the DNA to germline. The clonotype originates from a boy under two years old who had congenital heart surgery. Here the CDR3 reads CATWDMNPNYYKKLF. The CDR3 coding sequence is TGTGCCACCTGGGACATGAACCCGAATTATTATAAGAAACTCTTT.